This T cell receptor (beta chain) is drawn from a study of T cell repertoires in cytomegalovirus infection. TCRdb re-called the reads with MiXCR, one entry per CDR3 protein. The table lists about 260,000 distinct CDR3 sequences, roughly 13% of them singletons, with around 8.1% in the top ten. This clonotype was detected a few times. In germline, CDR1 is DFQATT, CDR2 SNEGSKA (reference sequence). The CDR3 sequence is 15 residues long. J is TRBJ1-4 and V is TRBV20-1; 9 bases align to TRBD1. The TCR was taken from a human donor in good health (CMV status not recorded). Some clones in this sample may be carry-over from other donors' samples. The sequenced material came from PBMCs. The CDR3 loop is CRVPFPGTGFEKLFF. CDR3 DNA: TGCAGAGTGCCTTTCCCCGGGACAGGGTTTGAAAAACTGTTTTTT.